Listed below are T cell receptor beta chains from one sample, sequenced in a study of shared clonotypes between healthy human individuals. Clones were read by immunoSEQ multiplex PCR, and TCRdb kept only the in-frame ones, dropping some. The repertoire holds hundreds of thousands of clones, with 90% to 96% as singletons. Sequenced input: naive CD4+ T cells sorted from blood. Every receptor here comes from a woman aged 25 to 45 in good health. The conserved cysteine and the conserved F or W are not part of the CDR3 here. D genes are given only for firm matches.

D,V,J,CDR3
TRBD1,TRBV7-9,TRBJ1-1,ASSSGQGLNTEAF
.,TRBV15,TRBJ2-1,ATSRVSSEQF
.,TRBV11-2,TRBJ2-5,ASSLVTLRETQY
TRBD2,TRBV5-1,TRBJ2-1,ASSLPGTSSGEQF
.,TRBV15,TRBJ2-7,ATSRVTPSYEQY
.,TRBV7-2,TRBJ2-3,ASSLQGSTDTQY
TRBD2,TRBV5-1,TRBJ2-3,ASSTSGSTDTQY
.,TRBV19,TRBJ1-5,ASRPRDMSLNTQH
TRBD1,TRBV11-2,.,ASSFRGTGSYEQY
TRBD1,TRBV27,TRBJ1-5,ASSFGQAPNQPQH
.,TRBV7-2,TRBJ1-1,ASSLMGPNTEAF
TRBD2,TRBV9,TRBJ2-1,ASSPLAGVYNEQF
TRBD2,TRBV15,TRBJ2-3,ATSKGLAGGLNTQY
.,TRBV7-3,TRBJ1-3,ASSTGPGNTIY
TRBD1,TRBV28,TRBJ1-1,ASSQWDRANTEAF